One sample yielded the 17 T cell receptor beta chains listed below, sequenced in a study of metastatic and nonmetastatic thyroid tumors. TCRdb re-called the PCR reads with MiXCR. The sample records 20,000 or so clones, roughly 15% being singletons. Thyroid surgery was preceded by no treatment in any patient. The sequenced sample consisted of tumor tissue. These TCRs come from a female donor with papillary thyroid cancer or a benign thyroid nodule (not recorded which). Some clones in this sample may be carry-over from other donors' samples.

This clone was seen ten or more times. V and J are TRBV7-6 and TRBJ1-6; D may be TRBD1 (6 bases). The germline V gene encodes CDR1 SGHVS and CDR2 FNYEAQ. The CDR3 contains 15 residues. Trimming took 4 bases from V and 7 from J, leaving 14 bases between them. The CDR3 loop reads CASSSQQGWNSPLHF. For the CDR3, the DNA is TGTGCCAGCAGCTCCCAACAGGGTTGGAATTCACCCCTCCACTTT.

The table lists this clone with many counts. For the CDR3, the DNA is TGTGCCAGCAGTTCTCCCCAACCGACAGGACGAAACACCATATATTTT. It is translated as CASSSPQPTGRNTIYF. This sequence joins TRBV12-3 or TRBV12-4 and TRBJ1-3; possible D gene TRBD1, 6 bases. V shed 4 bases and J shed 5 bases, with 18 bases lying between them. CDR3 length: 16 residues.

This clone was detected many times. Written as DNA, the CDR3 is TGTGCCAGCAGTGGACAGGGGGAACTAGCGGGAGTCAACTCCTACGAGCAGTACTTC. Encoded protein: CASSGQGELAGVNSYEQYF. J is TRBJ2-7 and V is TRBV6-1; 11 bases fit TRBD2. There are 19 residues in the CDR3. Germline V lookup: CDR1 MNHNS, CDR2 SASEGT. V lost 4 bases to trimming and J lost 0 bases; unmatched junction nucleotides: 14.

The table lists this clone with many counts. The chain links TRBV20-1 to TRBJ2-3; weak D call: TRBD2 (6 bases). This CDR3 is 15 amino acids long. Trimming shortened V by 6 bases and J by 0 bases, and 16 bases separated the two germline ends. Looked up from germline, CDR1 is DFQATT and CDR2 is SNEGSKA (reference sequence). The chain's CDR3 is CSAGTGGSSTDTQYF. CDR3 nucleotides: TGCAGTGCGGGGACCGGAGGGTCTAGCACAGATACGCAGTATTTT.

V and J are TRBV2 and TRBJ2-5, with D uncertain. The CDR3 runs 15 residues. The V end lost 5 bases, the J end lost 1 base, and 14 bases lay between the germline ends. CDR1 is SNHLY, CDR2 FYNNEI, per germline. The CDR3 loop reads CASSYTPWAQETQYF. The CDR3, as DNA: TGTGCCAGCAGTTACACCCCCTGGGCCCAAGAGACCCAGTACTTC.

The count of this clone is one. The chain couples TRBV5-1 to TRBJ1-5; tentatively, D is TRBD1 (5 bases). V shed 2 bases and J shed 9 bases, with 21 bases lying between them. CDR1 and CDR2 (germline): SGHRS, YFSETQ. The CDR3 is made up of 16 amino acids. CDR3 protein: CASSLAVYIGGRPQHF. In DNA, the CDR3 is TGCGCCAGCAGCTTAGCAGTGTACATTGGGGGAAGGCCCCAGCATTTT.

This clone has a count of ten or more. This chain joins TRBV7-9 and TRBJ1-5, with a weak D call TRBD1 (5 bases). This CDR3 contains 12 residues. Germline V lookup: CDR1 SEHNR, CDR2 FQNEAQ (reference sequence). Trimming removed 5 bases from V and 5 bases from J, with 7 bases in between. In nucleotides, the CDR3 is TGTGCCAGCAGCGAGACAGATCAGCCCCAGCATTTT. This sequence encodes CASSETDQPQHF. Combining the CDR3 with reference TRBV7-9 and TRBJ1-5 gives the whole variable domain DTGVSQNPRHKITKRGQNVTFRCDPISEHNRLYWYRQTLGQGPEFLTYFQNEAQLEKSRLLSDRFSAERPKGSFSTLEIQRTEQGDSAMYLCASSETDQPQHFGDGTRLSIL.

This clone was detected many times. The chain uses TRBV19 and TRBJ2-5; tentatively, D is TRBD1 (6 bases). Trimming took off 3 bases at V and 6 bases at J, with 20 bases between the two ends. There are 16 residues in the CDR3. Germline V gene data show CDR1 as LNHDA and CDR2 as SQIVND (reference sequence). This CDR3 is CASSISPVLRGQTQYF. CDR3 nucleotides: TGTGCCAGTAGTATTTCCCCCGTTCTCAGGGGCCAGACCCAGTACTTC.

Many counts were recorded for this clone. The junction differs from germline at one of its ends, possibly a read error. The V and J genes are TRBV7-9 and TRBJ2-2; possible D gene TRBD2, 6 bases. The length of the CDR3 is 12 residues. In germline, CDR1 is SEHNR, CDR2 FQNEAQ (reference sequence). CDR3 in DNA: TGTGCCAGCAGTCCAGGAGCTGGGGAGGCTGCTTTT. It is translated as CASSPGAGEAAF.

The table lists this clone with many counts. The chain has TRBV5-1 and TRBJ2-3; 9 nucleotides agree with TRBD2. Trimming cost V 0 bases and J 0 bases; bases outside gene matches: 8. The germline V gene encodes CDR1 SGHRS and CDR2 YFSETQ. The CDR3 spans 18 residues. CDR3 DNA: TGCGCCAGCAGCTTGGAACTAGCGGGTGCACCTAGCACAGATACGCAGTATTTT. Protein sequence: CASSLELAGAPSTDTQYF.

This clone was recorded a few times. The CDR3 region has the DNA TGTGCCAGCAGTGATGACCCGGGACAGAGCTATGGCTACACCTTC. Its translation is CASSDDPGQSYGYTF. The chain combines TRBV6-4 with TRBJ1-2; TRBD1 matches at 7 bases. The V gene's germline CDR1 is MRHNA and CDR2 SNTAGT. The trim removed 3 bases at V and 4 bases at J, leaving 8 bases unmatched. This CDR3 has 15 amino acids.

By frequency in the sample, this clone is medium-sized. The V call is TRBV3-1, the J call TRBJ2-7, with 11 bases matching TRBD2. Germline V lookup: CDR1 LGHDT, CDR2 YNNKEL (reference sequence). Germline trimming cut 6 bases from V and 1 base from J; bases unmatched to any gene: 5. This CDR3 is 15 amino acids long. The CDR3 DNA reads TGTGCCAGCAGACGGGGACTAGCGGAATCCTACGAGCAGTACTTC. This codes for CASRRGLAESYEQYF.

Many counts were recorded for this clone. The chain uses TRBV9 and TRBJ2-3; D is undetermined. The V end was cut by 2 bases, the J end by 0 bases, with 10 bases between. The CDR3 sequence is 15 residues long. CDR1 and CDR2 from the germline V gene are SGDLS and YYNGEE. CDR3 region: CASSVWSSSTDTQYF. The CDR3 nucleotides are TGTGCCAGCAGCGTTTGGTCTTCTAGCACAGATACGCAGTATTTT.

Relative to its sample, this clone is medium-sized. The chain has TRBV6-1 and TRBJ2-1; D ambiguous. The CDR3 covers 12 residues. Germline CDR1 is MNHNS and CDR2 is SASEGT. V was clipped by 6 bases and J by 4 bases, with 7 bases between them. In DNA, the CDR3 is TGTGCCAGCAGCTCTAGATACAATGAGCAGTTCTTC. This translates into CASSSRYNEQFF.

Notes on this clone: At one boundary the junction diverges from the germline segment, which might be a read error. The chain combines TRBV5-1 with TRBJ1-2, with 8 bases lining up with TRBD1. CDR3 length: 13 residues. In germline, CDR1 is SGHRS, CDR2 YFSETQ. DNA for the CDR3: TGCGCCGGCAGCCCAGGACAGGGAGAGGGCTACACCTTC. This sequence encodes CAGSPGQGEGYTF.

This clone was seen at least ten times. The gene calls are TRBV9 and TRBJ2-7; 7 nucleotides match TRBD1. Germline V gene data show CDR1 as SGDLS and CDR2 as YYNGEE. This CDR3 has 14 residues. With 1 base clipped from V and 0 bases from J, the junction kept 1 base outside the gene matches. The CDR3 loop is CASSVRDSSYEQYF. In DNA, the CDR3 is TGTGCCAGCAGCGTAAGGGACAGCTCCTACGAGCAGTACTTC.

This clone has ten or more counts. The V and J genes are TRBV2 and TRBJ1-4; 7 positions agree with TRBD1. The CDR3 is 15 amino acids. Trimming at V came to 4 bases and at J to 7 bases, leaving 9 bases not matched to a gene. Germline lookup yields CDR1 SNHLY and CDR2 FYNNEI. The CDR3 protein is CASSGLTGTAEKLFF. The CDR3, as DNA: TGTGCCAGCAGTGGACTGACAGGGACGGCTGAAAAACTGTTTTTT.